This is a list of T cell receptor beta chains from one sample in a study of T cell repertoires in cytomegalovirus infection. Their antigens are not known. TCRdb re-called the reads with MiXCR, one entry per CDR3 protein. Of 680,000 or so distinct CDR3 sequences in the sample, roughly 30% are singletons; the top ten hold roughly 18%. Sample: cultured PBMCs, taken from culture after CMV antigen stimulation. Source of these receptors: a human donor in good health (CMV status not recorded). Some clones in this sample may be carry-over from other donors' samples. Both conserved end residues are part of each CDR3. Each record gives: J gene, V gene, clone size, D gene, CDR3 protein, CDR3 DNA. The D gene is left open where the match is weak. Rows give clone size only sometimes, using once, few, many, or a class for an expanded clone.

J: TRBJ1-1; V: TRBV5-4; size: few; D: TRBD1; CDR3: CASSLDAGGFTEAFF; DNA: TGTGCCAGCAGCTTGGATGCAGGGGGGTTCACTGAAGCTTTCTTT
J: TRBJ2-1; V: TRBV6-2/TRBV6-3; size: few; D: .; CDR3: CASMGVSYNEQFF; DNA: TGTGCCAGCATGGGGGTCTCCTACAATGAGCAGTTCTTC
J: TRBJ2-3; V: TRBV6-1; size: few; D: TRBD1; CDR3: CASRRDRFTDTQYF; DNA: TGTGCCAGCCGTCGGGACAGATTCACAGATACGCAGTATTTT
J: TRBJ2-5; V: TRBV29-1; size: .; D: TRBD2; CDR3: CSVEGVAAGGPETQYF; DNA: TGCAGCGTTGAAGGTGTTGCAGCGGGGGGGCCGGAGACCCAGTACTTC
J: TRBJ1-3; V: TRBV10-3; size: .; D: .; CDR3: CAISERGGNTIYF; DNA: TGTGCCATCAGTGAGAGAGGTGGAAACACCATATATTTT
J: TRBJ2-1; V: TRBV7-2; size: many; D: .; CDR3: CASSLGGQGWGDNEQFF; DNA: TGTGCCAGCAGCTTAGGGGGGCAGGGGTGGGGGGACAATGAGCAGTTCTTC
J: TRBJ2-2; V: TRBV11-2; size: .; D: TRBD2; CDR3: CASSLDWAGETVGAGELFF; DNA: TGTGCCAGCAGCTTAGATTGGGCGGGGGAGACCGTTGGCGCCGGGGAGCTGTTTTTT
J: TRBJ2-1; V: TRBV7-2; size: .; D: .; CDR3: CASSYGRVSDEQFF; DNA: TGTGCCAGCAGCTACGGAAGGGTCTCGGATGAGCAGTTCTTC
J: TRBJ2-5; V: TRBV19; size: .; D: .; CDR3: CASSIMTAGPQETQYF; DNA: TGTGCCAGTAGTATAATGACGGCTGGACCCCAAGAGACCCAGTACTTC
J: TRBJ1-1; V: TRBV27; size: .; D: .; CDR3: CASSPGRYGNTEAFF; DNA: TGTGCCAGCAGTCCCGGACGCTATGGAAACACTGAAGCTTTCTTT
J: TRBJ2-5; V: TRBV28; size: few; D: TRBD1; CDR3: CASRADPSWTGVETQYF; DNA: TGTGCCAGCAGGGCCGACCCCTCTTGGACAGGGGTCGAGACCCAGTACTTC
J: TRBJ2-7; V: TRBV7-2; size: .; D: .; CDR3: CASSLVASSPYEQYF; DNA: TGTGCCAGCAGCTTAGTAGCTAGCAGCCCCTACGAGCAGTACTTC
J: TRBJ2-6; V: TRBV6-2/TRBV6-3; size: few; D: TRBD1; CDR3: CASSYLIRGGAGANVLTF; DNA: TGTGCCAGCAGTTATTTGATTCGAGGGGGCGCTGGGGCCAACGTCCTGACTTTC
J: TRBJ1-6; V: TRBV12-3/TRBV12-4; size: .; D: .; CDR3: CASSLLWGAETSPLHF; DNA: TGTGCCAGCAGTTTACTCTGGGGGGCAGAAACCTCACCCCTCCACTTT